This T cell receptor beta chain is from a study of blood T cells in healthy people across ages. General study results and limits: Since the PBMCs were unsorted, naive and antigen-experienced cells could not be conclusively compared.

The germline gives CDR1 SQVTM, CDR2 ANQGSEA. This CDR3 is 13 amino acids long. The sample, approximately 10 milliliters of peripheral blood, was drawn from each donor. Sample-barcoded 5' priming and a J-beta primer mix drove a second PCR of about 7 to 12 cycles. Every cDNA was tagged by a template-switch adaptor with 12 random nucleotides. Via MiXCR, TCRdb re-called the 5' RACE reads, giving one row per CDR3 protein. The sample consists of under 800,000 distinct CDR3 sequences, roughly 20% of them appearing once. A note on this clonotype: Its antigen is still unknown.

V gene TRBV29-1 combines with J gene TRBJ2-7; D possibly corresponds to TRBD2 (6 bases). The DNA end lines up better with TRBJ2-1; the J call may be wrong. Sequenced material: blood. The receptor comes from a man aged 65 to 85 in good health. The CDR3 DNA reads as TGCAGCGTTGAGGAGGGGAACTACAATGAGCAGTTCTTC. Amino acids: CSVEEGNYNEQFF.